Below are 8 T cell receptor beta chains sequenced from a single sample in a study of control samples from healthy donors and cancer patients. TCRdb's table, derived via immunoSEQ multiplex PCR, lists solely in-frame clones and lacks some. Among about 98,000 clones listed, over 60% were seen once. Sequencing used blood. These receptors were taken from a woman aged 25-40 years in good health.

The chain employs TRBV4-1 and TRBJ2-7, with TRBD1 identical over 7 bases. Per germline, CDR1 MGHRA and CDR2 YSYEKL. The trim removed 1 base at V and 3 bases at J, leaving 6 bases unmatched. The CDR3 is made up of 15 amino acids. The CDR3 sequence: CASSQGARGHYEQYF. Here the CDR3 DNA reads TGCGCCAGCAGCCAAGGAGCAAGGGGGCACTACGAGCAGTACTTC.

The V call is TRBV19, the J call TRBJ2-7; tentatively, D is TRBD1 (6 bases). There are 16 residues in the CDR3. Per the germline V gene, CDR1 is LNHDA and CDR2 is SQIVND (reference sequence). Between the trimmed V and J ends, which lost 1 base and 3 bases, there was a span of 16 bases. This chain's CDR3 is CASSIGAGTGIYEQYF. Here the CDR3 DNA reads TGTGCCAGTAGTATAGGTGCGGGCACAGGGATCTACGAGCAGTACTTC.

The CDR3 coding sequence is TGTGCCAGCTCACGGTCGGAGGGAAACACCATATATTTT. Residues: CASSRSEGNTIYF. The gene calls are TRBV18 and TRBJ1-3; D is uncertain. Germline CDR1 is KGHSH and CDR2 is LQKENI. CDR3 length: 13 amino acids. Trimming removed 4 bases at V and 4 bases at J, with 8 bases between.

The chain is built from TRBV6-5 and TRBJ1-2; D gene ambiguous. The CDR3 spans 14 residues. CDR1 MNHEY and CDR2 SVGAGI come from the germline V gene. V was shortened by 6 bases and J by 4 bases, with 15 bases between the two germline ends. CDR3 residues: CASRPMGWTYGYTF. In nucleotides, the CDR3 is TGTGCCAGCAGACCAATGGGATGGACCTATGGCTACACCTTC.

This chain uses TRBV4-3 with TRBJ2-1, with 9 bases that match TRBD1. CDR1 is LGHNA and CDR2 is YSLEER in the germline V gene. The CDR3 is 15 amino acids. The V gene end was trimmed by 0 bases and the J gene end by 10 bases; junction bases not matched to a gene: 7. The CDR3 DNA follows: TGCGCCAGCAGCCAAGATGGGACAGGGTGGGTAGAGCAGTTCTTC. As protein: CASSQDGTGWVEQFF.

Here the CDR3 reads CASTTGNTEAFF. CDR3 sequence (DNA): TGTGCCAGCACGACGGGGAACACTGAAGCTTTCTTT. The chain links TRBV19 to TRBJ1-1; D not certain. CDR1 is LNHDA and CDR2 is SQIVND in the germline V gene (reference sequence). V shed 9 bases and J shed 1 base, with 9 bases lying between them. The CDR3 has 12 amino acids.

The V and J genes are TRBV11-2 and TRBJ2-2; D not resolved. The V gene's germline CDR1 is SGHAT and CDR2 FQNNGV. CDR3 length: 14 residues. Trimming stripped 1 base from V and 5 bases from J, with 8 bases between. CDR3 region: CASSLGGGTGELFF. DNA for the CDR3: TGTGCCAGCAGCTTAGGGGGTGGAACCGGGGAGCTGTTTTTT.

V usage is TRBV3-1 (or the pseudogene TRBV3-2) and J usage is TRBJ2-3; perhaps TRBD1 as D (6 bases). CDR1 is LGHDT and CDR2 is YNNKEL in the germline V gene (reference sequence). This CDR3 contains 14 residues. V shed 4 bases and J shed 4 bases, with 12 bases lying between them. CDR3 residues: CASSLREGADTQYF. The CDR3 nucleotides read TGTGCCAGCAGCCTTCGAGAGGGGGCAGATACGCAGTATTTT.